What follows are 25 T cell receptor beta chains derived from one specimen sequenced in a study of technical replicates of blood from a few donors. The method was immunoSEQ multiplex PCR; TCRdb's version includes in-frame clones alone and lacks a portion of them. The sample lists fewer than 75,000 clones, roughly 93% occurring once. Material for sequencing was T cells isolated from PBMCs. These receptors all stem from a human donor in good health.

The chain joins TRBV9 to TRBJ1-1; D not resolved. Looked up from germline, CDR1 is SGDLS and CDR2 is YYNGEE. CDR3 length: 12 residues. Trimming took 4 bases from V and 8 from J, leaving 12 bases between them. CDR3 coding DNA: TGTGCCAGCAGCCCTAGCAACCCGGAAGCTTTCTTT. It yields the protein CASSPSNPEAFF.

The CDR3 spells CASSIWGDRGSYQPQHF. The CDR3 nucleotides are TGTGCCAGTAGTATCTGGGGGGACAGGGGGTCATATCAGCCCCAGCATTTT. V is TRBV19 and J is TRBJ1-5; 11 nucleotides line up with TRBD1. Germline CDR1 reads LNHDA; CDR2 reads SQIVND (reference sequence). CDR3 length: 17 amino acids. After removal of 3 bases from V and 5 bases from J, the junction contained 9 bases not matched to a gene.

The J gene is TRBJ1-2, the V gene TRBV11-3; D is possibly TRBD1 (5 bases). The CDR3 is 13 residues long. Germline lookup yields CDR1 SGHNT and CDR2 YENEEA. Trimming removed 0 bases at V and 7 bases at J, with 9 bases between. The CDR3 here is CASSLDSGGGYTF. In nucleotides, the CDR3 is TGTGCCAGCAGCTTAGACTCCGGGGGTGGCTACACCTTC.

CDR3 residues: CASRQGAGYGYTF. CDR3 sequence (DNA): TGTGCCAGCAGACAGGGGGCGGGATATGGCTACACCTTC. J is TRBJ1-2 and V is TRBV2; the match to TRBD1 covers 9 bases. CDR3 length equals 13 residues. CDR1 is SNHLY, CDR2 FYNNEI, per germline. V shed 6 bases and J 5 bases; nucleotides not matched to a gene: 4. The complete variable domain, with remaining parts taken from reference TRBV2 and TRBJ1-2, reads EPEVTQTPSHQVTQMGQEVILRCVPISNHLYFYWYRQILGQKVEFLVSFYNNEISEKSEIFDDQFSVERPDGSNFTLKIRSTKLEDSAMYFCASRQGAGYGYTFGSGTRLTVV.

J is TRBJ2-5 and V is TRBV28; possibly TRBD1 for D (6 bases). The germline CDR1 and CDR2 sequences are MDHEN and SYDVKM. The CDR3 extends over 15 amino acids. Trimming took 2 bases from V and 8 from J, leaving 18 bases between them. The chain's CDR3 is CASSLRGTASETQYF. The DNA for the CDR3 is TGTGCCAGCAGTTTAAGGGGGACCGCGAGTGAAACCCAGTACTTC.

The genes are TRBV5-1 and TRBJ1-1; no clear D. Germline CDR1 and CDR2: SGHRS and YFSETQ. The CDR3 sequence is 15 residues long. The V end was cut by 4 bases, the J end by 5 bases, with 18 bases between. CDR3 residues: CASSNPKTWETEAFF. In nucleotides, the CDR3 is TGCGCCAGCAGCAATCCCAAGACCTGGGAGACTGAAGCTTTCTTT.

The chain carries TRBV28 and TRBJ2-3, with 12 bases fitting TRBD1. With V trimmed by 6 bases and J by 3 bases, 10 bases remained unmatched. The germline V gene has CDR1 MDHEN and CDR2 SYDVKM. The CDR3 contains 17 residues. The CDR3 DNA is TGTGCCAGCAGCCCACCCGGGACAGGGGGCGTAACAGATACGCAGTATTTT. As protein: CASSPPGTGGVTDTQYF.

The chain combines TRBV7-9 with TRBJ1-6; 9 bases match TRBD1. This CDR3 spans 15 amino acids. Trimming cost V 5 bases and J 7 bases; bases outside gene matches: 6. Germline assignment: CDR1 SEHNR and CDR2 FQNEAQ (reference sequence). The CDR3 sequence: CASSRPGQGNSPLHF. The DNA for the CDR3 is TGTGCCAGCAGCCGCCCGGGACAGGGAAATTCACCCCTCCACTTT.

This clone was recorded only once. The V and J genes are TRBV5-4 and TRBJ1-1; D is unresolved. The CDR3 spans 13 residues. V was shortened by 4 bases and J by 0 bases, with 7 bases between the two germline ends. Germline V gene lookup returns CDR1 SGHNT and CDR2 YYREEE (reference sequence). The CDR3, as DNA: TGTGCCAGCAGCAAAACAGTGAACACTGAAGCTTTCTTT. As protein: CASSKTVNTEAFF.

V usage is TRBV19 and J usage is TRBJ1-1, with D possibly TRBD1 on 6 matching bases. Germline assignment: CDR1 LNHDA and CDR2 SQIVND (reference sequence). Trimming stripped 1 base from V and 8 bases from J, with 8 bases between. The CDR3 covers 12 residues. CDR3 region: CASSIVGGEAFF. CDR3 nucleotide sequence: TGTGCCAGTAGTATAGTAGGGGGAGAAGCTTTCTTT.

V gene TRBV4-1 combines with J gene TRBJ2-3; D perhaps matches TRBD2 (6 bases). The CDR3 runs to 15 residues. V gave up 0 bases and J gave up 0 bases, with 7 bases separating them. Looked up from germline, CDR1 is MGHRA and CDR2 is YSYEKL. CDR3 protein: CASSQDGGSTDTQYF. The DNA of the CDR3 is TGCGCCAGCAGCCAAGATGGGGGGAGCACAGATACGCAGTATTTT.

This rearrangement joins TRBV27 to TRBJ2-7, with a weak D call TRBD2 (5 bases). The ends were cut back, 5 bases at V and 0 bases at J, with 11 bases in the middle. There are 14 residues in the CDR3. CDR1 and CDR2 from the germline V gene are MNHEY and SMNVEV (reference sequence). CDR3 region: CASSPPGVSYEQYF. CDR3 DNA sequence: TGTGCCAGCAGTCCCCCCGGGGTCTCCTACGAGCAGTACTTC.

The CDR3 bases are TGTGCCAGCAGTCGGACAGGGGGCACTGAAGCTTTCTTT. It yields the protein CASSRTGGTEAFF. This chain joins TRBV6-5 and TRBJ1-1, with 10 bases matching TRBD1. Germline-derived CDR1 and CDR2 are MNHEY and SVGAGI. The CDR3 length is 13 residues. The V segment lost 5 bases and the J segment 4 bases; nucleotides outside the gene matches: 1.

The chain recombines TRBV30 with TRBJ2-3; the D gene is possibly TRBD2 (6 bases). The V end lost 2 bases, the J end lost 5 bases, and 14 bases lay between the germline ends. This CDR3 region has 14 residues. Germline CDR1 reads GTSNPN; CDR2 reads SVGIG (reference sequence). CDR3 residues: CAWSPGLGLDTQYF. The CDR3, as DNA: TGTGCCTGGAGTCCCGGTTTGGGACTAGATACGCAGTATTTT.

This chain connects TRBV18 to TRBJ2-3, with a weak D call TRBD1 (6 bases). The germline V gene has CDR1 KGHSH and CDR2 LQKENI. The CDR3 consists of 14 residues. The V end lost 3 bases, the J end lost 2 bases, and 9 bases lay between the germline ends. This CDR3 is CASSPPGVTDTQYF. In DNA form, the CDR3 reads TGTGCCAGCTCACCGCCAGGGGTCACAGATACGCAGTATTTT. The full variable domain, in which reference TRBV18 and TRBJ2-3 provide the parts outside the CDR3, is NAGVMQNPRHLVRRRGQEARLRCSPMKGHSHVYWYRQLPEEGLKFMVYLQKENIIDESGMPKERFSAEFPKEGPSILRIQQVVRGDSAAYFCASSPPGVTDTQYFGPGTRLTVL.

The chain has TRBV5-1 and TRBJ2-5; 8 bases line up with TRBD2. The ends lost 0 bases at V and 2 bases at J; junction bases unmatched: 3. This CDR3 contains 15 residues. The germline V gene has CDR1 SGHRS and CDR2 YFSETQ. CDR3 amino acids: CASSLGSSGQETQYF. CDR3 sequence (DNA): TGCGCCAGCAGCTTGGGTTCTAGCGGGCAAGAGACCCAGTACTTC.

In its sample, this clone was seen once. J is TRBJ1-1 and V is TRBV2, with 10 bases aligning to TRBD1. This CDR3 contains 14 residues. The V gene end was trimmed by 9 bases and the J gene end by 4 bases; junction bases not matched to a gene: 8. Germline loops: CDR1 SNHLY, CDR2 FYNNEI. The CDR3 nucleotides read TGTGCCAGTCTCCGGGACAGGGGTATCACTGAAGCTTTCTTT. This sequence encodes CASLRDRGITEAFF.

The gene calls are TRBV19 and TRBJ2-7; 7 bases agree with TRBD2. V lost 3 bases and J lost 2; bases outside the gene matches: 10. The CDR3 has 16 amino acids. Germline CDR1 is LNHDA and CDR2 is SQIVND (reference sequence). Here the CDR3 DNA reads TGTGCCAGTAGTATTGAAGCTCTCGCGGGAGCCTACGAGCAGTACTTC. Translating gives CASSIEALAGAYEQYF.

This chain links TRBV29-1 with TRBJ1-1; the match to TRBD1 covers 8 bases. Germline CDR1 is SQVTM and CDR2 is ANQGSEA. The CDR3 loop spans 13 amino acids. V trimming: 7 bases; J trimming: 2 bases; junction bases outside the gene matches: 6. DNA of the CDR3: TGCAGCGGCCAGGGACAGGCCAACACTGAAGCTTTCTTT. It yields the protein CSGQGQANTEAFF.

CDR3 coding DNA: TGCAGTGCTGCCAACAGCGATACGCAGTATTTT. Its translation: CSAANSDTQYF. The chain is built from TRBV20-1 and TRBJ2-3; D gene ambiguous. V was pared by 5 bases and J by 6 bases, with 9 bases between. The CDR3 spans 11 residues. CDR1 and CDR2 from the germline V gene are DFQATT and SNEGSKA (reference sequence).

The chain is built from TRBV5-1 and TRBJ1-2, with 10 bases fitting TRBD1. Unmatched junction bases numbered 11, after V lost 3 bases and J lost 6 bases. This CDR3 has 16 residues. Germline V gives CDR1 SGHRS, CDR2 YFSETQ. The CDR3 reads CASSSNPGQGLDGYTF. In nucleotides, the CDR3 is TGCGCCAGCAGCTCGAATCCGGGACAGGGGTTAGATGGCTACACCTTC.

The chain's CDR3 is CASSDGNIQYF. CDR3 DNA sequence: TGTGCCAGCAGCGACGGAAACATTCAGTACTTC. The chain employs TRBV9 and TRBJ2-4; D gene unclear. The CDR3 sequence is 11 residues long. Trimming shortened V by 3 bases and J by 6 bases, and 4 bases separated the two germline ends. Germline-derived CDR1 and CDR2 are SGDLS and YYNGEE.

The chain employs TRBV10-2 and TRBJ2-7; 9 bases map to TRBD2. The CDR3 spans 14 residues. CDR1 WSHSY and CDR2 SAAADI come from the germline V gene. V lost 8 bases and J lost 2; bases outside the gene matches: 7. This chain's CDR3 is CASRLAERTYEQYF. The CDR3 bases are TGCGCCAGCCGACTAGCGGAAAGAACCTACGAGCAGTACTTC.

The count of this clone is one. V gene TRBV11-3 combines with J gene TRBJ1-1; D is uncertain. Germline V gives CDR1 SGHNT, CDR2 YENEEA. The length of the CDR3 is 13 residues. V was shortened by 8 bases and J by 3 bases, with 13 bases between the two germline ends. CDR3 loop: CASGRAQDTEAFF. The CDR3 nucleotides are TGTGCCAGCGGGAGGGCCCAGGACACTGAAGCTTTCTTT.

V gene TRBV28 combines with J gene TRBJ1-2; D is uncertain. V gave up 7 bases and J gave up 1 base, with 16 bases separating them. CDR3 length equals 15 residues. Germline CDR1 and CDR2: MDHEN and SYDVKM. In DNA form, the CDR3 reads TGTGCCAGCAACCCCTCCGGGAGGCTTAACTATGGCTACACCTTC. Protein sequence: CASNPSGRLNYGYTF.